These 14 T cell receptor beta chains were all obtained from the same sample, sequenced in a study of Ad26.COV2.S vaccination and SARS-CoV-2 variants. Treatment in this sample: about 20 received Ad26.COV2.S at low or high dose, single or two shots; roughly 5 received placebo; per-sample allocation not given. Sampling happened 63 days after the first vaccine or placebo injection. Profiling relied on immunoSEQ multiplex PCR, and the TCRdb table lists in-frame clones only, not all of them. Among about 280,000 clones listed, about 87% were seen once. The source was peripheral blood, collected in a trial of Ad26.COV2.S vaccine versus placebo. The source is a person between 18 and 65 years old who received the Ad26.COV2.S COVID-19 vaccine or a placebo.

The sample holds one count of this clone. V usage is TRBV7-9 and J usage is TRBJ1-2, with TRBD1 matching 8 bases. The V and J ends lost 1 base and 4 bases, in that order; junction bases with no gene match: 5. Looked up from germline, CDR1 is SEHNR and CDR2 is FQNEAQ (reference sequence). The CDR3 runs to 15 residues. Here the CDR3 DNA reads TGTGCCAGCAGCTTAGGTCAGGGGGCCCCCTATGGCTACACCTTC. As protein: CASSLGQGAPYGYTF.

V gene TRBV19 combines with J gene TRBJ2-7; a weak D match, TRBD1 (6 bases). Germline CDR1 and CDR2: LNHDA and SQIVND (reference sequence). V was pared by 1 base and J by 5 bases, with 15 bases between. The CDR3 spans 15 residues. Written as DNA, the CDR3 is TGTGCCAGTAGTATAGGGGCAGGCCCAGGGGACGAGCAGTACTTC. It specifies CASSIGAGPGDEQYF.

Only one count was recorded for this clone. V is TRBV6-5 and J is TRBJ1-2; 8 bases map to TRBD1. After removal of 4 bases from V and 7 bases from J, the junction contained 5 bases not matched to a gene. Germline V gives CDR1 MNHEY, CDR2 SVGAGI. This CDR3 contains 13 residues. The DNA for the CDR3 is TGTGCCAGCAGTTGGATACAGGGGGGTGGCTACACCTTC. Translating it yields CASSWIQGGGYTF.

The V gene is TRBV27, the J gene TRBJ2-1; no firm D call. Trimming pared 5 bases from V and 9 bases from J, leaving 14 bases between. The CDR3 is made up of 13 amino acids. Germline V gene lookup returns CDR1 MNHEY and CDR2 SMNVEV (reference sequence). The CDR3 bases are TGTGCCAGCAGTCCCCTACCTTCAGGTGAGCAGTTCTTC. Its translation is CASSPLPSGEQFF.

The chain combines TRBV2 with TRBJ1-1; the D gene is possibly TRBD1 (5 bases). Trimming pared 1 base from V and 10 bases from J, leaving 13 bases between. Germline-derived CDR1 and CDR2 are SNHLY and FYNNEI. The CDR3 is made up of 13 amino acids. CDR3 sequence: CASSEGGRAGAFF. The CDR3 DNA reads as TGTGCCAGCAGTGAAGGGGGCAGGGCTGGAGCTTTCTTT.

CDR3 sequence reads: CASSPGGALQETQYF. CDR3 nucleotides: TGTGCCAGCAGCCCAGGGGGGGCGTTGCAAGAGACCCAGTACTTC. The chain joins TRBV9 to TRBJ2-5, with D perhaps TRBD1 or TRBD2 (7 bases each). The CDR3 has 15 residues. V lost 4 bases and J lost 2, with 15 bases in between. Per germline, CDR1 SGDLS and CDR2 YYNGEE.

The chain employs TRBV4-3 and TRBJ1-2; D is perhaps TRBD1 (6 bases). The germline V and J ends were trimmed by 3 bases and 6 bases, with 11 bases remaining between them. CDR1 is LGHNA and CDR2 is YSLEER in the germline V gene. The CDR3 extends over 13 amino acids. CDR3: CASSQIQGDGYTF. CDR3 nucleotide sequence: TGCGCCAGCAGCCAGATACAGGGAGATGGCTACACCTTC.

The chain carries TRBV3-1 (or the pseudogene TRBV3-2) and TRBJ2-5, with TRBD2 as a possible D gene (5 bases). Germline CDR1 and CDR2: LGHDT and YNNKEL (reference sequence). Trimming removed 2 bases from V and 1 base from J, with 11 bases in between. This CDR3 contains 15 residues. CDR3: CASSQFFGIQETQYF. As DNA, the CDR3 is TGTGCCAGCAGCCAATTCTTCGGGATCCAAGAGACCCAGTACTTC.

This chain uses TRBV19 with TRBJ2-7; 7 bases agree with TRBD1. J was trimmed by 1 base and V by 4 bases; bases with no gene match: 7. Germline CDR1 reads LNHDA; CDR2 reads SQIVND (reference sequence). The CDR3 sequence is 15 residues long. The CDR3 nucleotides are TGTGCCAGTAGTAAGCCGGGACAGCAGTCCTACGAGCAGTACTTC. Its protein product is CASSKPGQQSYEQYF.

This chain links TRBV24-1 with TRBJ2-3; possible D gene TRBD1, 5 bases. The ends were cut back, 4 bases at V and 1 base at J, with 11 bases in the middle. This CDR3 has 15 amino acids. Looked up from germline, CDR1 is KGHDR and CDR2 is SFDVKD. The chain's CDR3 is CATSDPTGRTDTQYF. The CDR3 DNA reads as TGTGCCACCAGTGACCCAACAGGCCGCACAGATACGCAGTATTTT.

This clone has a handful of counts. J is TRBJ1-2 and V is TRBV28; D gene uncertain. The CDR3 covers 12 residues. V dropped 6 bases and J dropped 8 bases, with 13 bases sitting between them. Germline CDR1 is MDHEN and CDR2 is SYDVKM. Here the CDR3 reads CASSRRFGGYTF. In DNA form, the CDR3 reads TGTGCCAGCAGCCGCCGCTTTGGGGGCTACACCTTC.

The chain has TRBV4-3 and TRBJ1-2; D possibly corresponds to TRBD1 (6 bases). With 3 bases removed from V and 5 bases from J, the gap between germline ends came to 13 bases. From germline, CDR1 is LGHNA and CDR2 YSLEER. The CDR3 runs to 14 residues. The CDR3 is CASSQSTGWYGYTF. The CDR3, as DNA: TGCGCCAGCAGCCAGTCAACAGGGTGGTATGGCTACACCTTC.

J is TRBJ1-2 and V is TRBV7-9, with D hard to call. The CDR3 has 13 amino acids. Trimming pared 3 bases from V and 2 bases from J, leaving 7 bases between. Germline CDR1 and CDR2: SEHNR and FQNEAQ (reference sequence). The CDR3 bases are TGTGCCAGCAGCTTCGGGAAAAACTATGGCTACACCTTC. Protein: CASSFGKNYGYTF.

J is TRBJ2-7 and V is TRBV9, with 10 positions matching TRBD1. The CDR3 has 14 amino acids. Unmatched junction bases numbered 7, after V lost 4 bases and J lost 6 bases. The germline CDR1 and CDR2 sequences are SGDLS and YYNGEE. In DNA, the CDR3 is TGTGCCAGCAGCTCCGACAGGGGGCGGCCCGAGCAGTACTTC. Amino acid sequence: CASSSDRGRPEQYF.